In its sample, the clone carrying this T cell receptor (beta chain) was seen once. The data stem from a study of blood T cell repertoires in COVID-19. The overall study: The study drew acute and convalescent COVID-19 samples from the United States, Italy and Spain. T cells, B-cell-depleted T cells, or PBMCs provided the cDNA or gDNA that served as material.

Per the authors' pipeline: Estimates of nucleated cell counts were drawn from the amplification of reference gene primers. Here immunoSEQ multiplex PCR was the method, and the copy in TCRdb shows in-frame clones only, minus some. V and J calls and clone size are as listed in that table; D and trimming were resolved from the DNA. In the table there are about 160,000 clones, 75% to 90% of which are singletons. CDR1 is MGHDK and CDR2 is SYGVNS in the germline V gene. The V segment lost 6 bases and the J segment 10 bases; nucleotides outside the gene matches: 16. CDR3 length: 16 residues. The chain joins TRBV25-1 to TRBJ1-4; TRBD1 matches 8 bases. The sample consisted of peripheral blood. The sequence came from a man between 65 and 85 years old with acute or convalescent COVID-19. The CDR3: CASSPDRAPGGGKLFF. The CDR3 region has the DNA TGTGCCAGCAGCCCGGACAGGGCCCCGGGAGGAGGAAAACTGTTTTTT.